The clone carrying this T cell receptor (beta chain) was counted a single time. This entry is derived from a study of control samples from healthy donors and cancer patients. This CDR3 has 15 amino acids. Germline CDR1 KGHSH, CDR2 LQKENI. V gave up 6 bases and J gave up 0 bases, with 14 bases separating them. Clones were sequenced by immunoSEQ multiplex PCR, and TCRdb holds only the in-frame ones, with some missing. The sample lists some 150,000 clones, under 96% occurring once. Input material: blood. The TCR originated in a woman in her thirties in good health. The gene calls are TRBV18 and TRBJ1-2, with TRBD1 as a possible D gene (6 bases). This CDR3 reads CASSIRDKANYGYTF. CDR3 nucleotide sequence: TGTGCCAGCTCCATCCGGGACAAAGCTAACTATGGCTACACCTTC.